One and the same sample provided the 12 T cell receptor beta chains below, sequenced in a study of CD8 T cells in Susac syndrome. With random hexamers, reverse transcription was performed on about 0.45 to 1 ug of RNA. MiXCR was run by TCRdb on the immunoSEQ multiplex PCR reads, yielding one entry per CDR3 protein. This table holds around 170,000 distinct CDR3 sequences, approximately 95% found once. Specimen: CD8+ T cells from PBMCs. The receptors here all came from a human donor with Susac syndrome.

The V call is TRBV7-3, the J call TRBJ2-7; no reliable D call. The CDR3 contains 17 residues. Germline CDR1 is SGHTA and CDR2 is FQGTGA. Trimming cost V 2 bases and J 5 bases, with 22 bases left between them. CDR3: CASSLPQKDPPSNEQYF. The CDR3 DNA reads TGTGCCAGCAGCTTACCACAAAAAGACCCCCCGAGCAACGAGCAGTACTTC.

CDR3 nucleotide sequence: TGTGCCAGCAGCGAGGCTAGCGGGAGCCAAGAGACCCAGTACTTC. Translating gives CASSEASGSQETQYF. The chain carries TRBV9 and TRBJ2-5; 10 bases align to TRBD2. After removal of 3 bases from V and 1 base from J, the junction contained 3 bases not matched to a gene. CDR3 size: 15 residues. In germline, CDR1 is SGDLS, CDR2 YYNGEE. The full variable domain, completed using reference TRBV9 and TRBJ2-5, is DSGVTQTPKHLITATGQRVTLRCSPRSGDLSVYWYQQSLDQGLQFLIQYYNGEERAKGNILERFSAQQFPDLHSELNLSSLELGDSALYFCASSEASGSQETQYFGPGTRLLVL.

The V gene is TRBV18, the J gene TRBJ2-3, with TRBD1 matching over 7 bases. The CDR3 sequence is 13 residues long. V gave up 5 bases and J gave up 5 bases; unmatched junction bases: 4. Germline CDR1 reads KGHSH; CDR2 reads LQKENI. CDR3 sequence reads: CASSDQGEDTQYF. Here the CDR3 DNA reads TGTGCCAGCTCAGATCAGGGGGAAGATACGCAGTATTTT.

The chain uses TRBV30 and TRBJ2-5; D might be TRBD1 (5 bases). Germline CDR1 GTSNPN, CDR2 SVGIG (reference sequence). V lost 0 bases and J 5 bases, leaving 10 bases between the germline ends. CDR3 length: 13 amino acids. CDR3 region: CAWSVQGAETQYF. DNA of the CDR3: TGTGCCTGGAGTGTACAAGGGGCGGAGACCCAGTACTTC.

CDR3 nucleotide sequence: TGTGCCAGCAGATATAACTCCTACGAGCAGTACTTC. Amino acid sequence: CASRYNSYEQYF. J is TRBJ2-7 and V is TRBV25-1; D call uncertain. The CDR3 totals 12 residues. Trimming pared 6 bases from V and 0 bases from J, leaving 6 bases between. Germline V CDR1 and CDR2: MGHDK, SYGVNS.

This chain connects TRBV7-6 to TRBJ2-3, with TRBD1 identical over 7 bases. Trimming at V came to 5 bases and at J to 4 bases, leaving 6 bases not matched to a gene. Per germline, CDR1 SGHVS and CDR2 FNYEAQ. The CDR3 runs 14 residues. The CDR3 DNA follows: TGTGCCAGCAGCAACGACAGGGTGTCAGATACGCAGTATTTT. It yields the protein CASSNDRVSDTQYF.

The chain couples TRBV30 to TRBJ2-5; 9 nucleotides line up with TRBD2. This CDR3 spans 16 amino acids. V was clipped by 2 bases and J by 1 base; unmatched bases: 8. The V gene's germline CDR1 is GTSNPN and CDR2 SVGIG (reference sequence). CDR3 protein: CAWSRWDSGGQETQYF. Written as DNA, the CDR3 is TGTGCCTGGAGTCGGTGGGATAGCGGGGGCCAAGAGACCCAGTACTTC.

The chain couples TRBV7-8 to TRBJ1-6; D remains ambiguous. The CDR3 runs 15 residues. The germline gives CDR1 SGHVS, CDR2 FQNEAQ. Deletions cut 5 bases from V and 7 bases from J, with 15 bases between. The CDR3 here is CASSLTGRRNSPLHF. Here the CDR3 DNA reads TGTGCCAGCAGCCTTACTGGCAGGAGAAATTCACCCCTCCACTTT.

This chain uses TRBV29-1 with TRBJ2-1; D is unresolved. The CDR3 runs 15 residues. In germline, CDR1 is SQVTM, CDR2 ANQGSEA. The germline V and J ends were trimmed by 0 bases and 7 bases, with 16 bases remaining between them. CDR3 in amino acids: CSVEELSRIRNEQFF. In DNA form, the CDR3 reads TGCAGCGTTGAAGAGCTTAGTCGGATAAGGAATGAGCAGTTCTTC.

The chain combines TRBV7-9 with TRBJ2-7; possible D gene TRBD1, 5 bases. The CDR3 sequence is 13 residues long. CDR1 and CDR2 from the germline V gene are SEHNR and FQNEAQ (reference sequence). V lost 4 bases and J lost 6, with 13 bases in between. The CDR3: CASSSTERSEQYF. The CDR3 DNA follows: TGTGCCAGCAGCTCGACAGAAAGGTCCGAGCAGTACTTC.

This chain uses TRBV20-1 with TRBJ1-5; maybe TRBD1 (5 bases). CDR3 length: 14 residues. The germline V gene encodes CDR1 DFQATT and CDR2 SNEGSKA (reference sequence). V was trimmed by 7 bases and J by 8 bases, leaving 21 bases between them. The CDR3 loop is CSVRGRGSMEPQHF. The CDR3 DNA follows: TGCAGTGTGAGGGGTAGAGGCAGTATGGAGCCCCAGCATTTT.

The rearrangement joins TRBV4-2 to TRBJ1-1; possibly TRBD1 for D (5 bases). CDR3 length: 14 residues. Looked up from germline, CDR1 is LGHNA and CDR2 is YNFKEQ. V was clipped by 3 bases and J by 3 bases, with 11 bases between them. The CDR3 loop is CASSHVEGDTEAFF. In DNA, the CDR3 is TGTGCCAGCAGCCACGTCGAAGGGGACACTGAAGCTTTCTTT.